A selection of T cell receptor beta chains follows, all from one sample in a study of blood T cell repertoires in COVID-19. Profiling relied on immunoSEQ multiplex PCR, and the TCRdb table lists in-frame clones only, not all of them. Of approximately 190,000 clones in the sample, around 84% were seen once. The sample taken for sequencing was peripheral blood. These receptors originate from a young man with active or convalescent COVID-19. Both conserved end residues are part of each CDR3. The order of the fields is CDR3 DNA, CDR3 protein, D gene, V gene, J gene, clone size. A D gene is named only where the DNA matches it firmly. Clone sizes are given selectively: once, few, many, or a class where the clone is expanded.

TGTGCCAGCAGTGGACCCGGGACAGGGTTCACCGGGGAGCTGTTTTTT	CASSGPGTGFTGELFF	TRBD1	TRBV25-1	TRBJ2-2	.
TGTGCCAGCAGCCAGGCCCACCCCAGCACAGATACGCAGTATTTT	CASSQAHPSTDTQYF	.	TRBV14	TRBJ2-3	.
TGCAGCGGGGGGCAGGTCCCCGGGGAGCTGTTTTTT	CSGGQVPGELFF	.	TRBV29-1	TRBJ2-2	.
TGTGCCATCAGTGAGTCAGGACTAGCGGGAGGGAATGAGCAGTTCTTC	CAISESGLAGGNEQFF	TRBD2	TRBV10-3	TRBJ2-1	.
TGTGCCAGCAGTTTACTCCTGGGACAGGGATCTAACTATGGCTACACCTTC	CASSLLLGQGSNYGYTF	TRBD1	TRBV28	TRBJ1-2	.
TGTGCCAGCAGCCCCGGGGGCGCTTGGCTAGCGGGGGTGGAGACCCAGTACTTC	CASSPGGAWLAGVETQYF	TRBD2	TRBV11-2	TRBJ2-5	.
TGTGCCAGCAGCCACGGATCCCAGGGCAAAGGCTACACCTTC	CASSHGSQGKGYTF	.	TRBV3-1/TRBV3-2	TRBJ1-2	.
TGTGCCACCAGCAGAGACCCAGACTACCAAGAGACCCAGTACTTC	CATSRDPDYQETQYF	.	TRBV15	TRBJ2-5	.
TGTGCCAGCAGTCCTGACAATGGCTACACCTTC	CASSPDNGYTF	.	TRBV28	TRBJ1-2	.
TGCAGCGTAAGGAGGGTATTAACAGATACGCAGTATTTT	CSVRRVLTDTQYF	.	TRBV29-1	TRBJ2-3	.
TGTGCCATCAGGCAGGGTGTGAGCACTGAAGCTTTCTTT	CAIRQGVSTEAFF	.	TRBV10-3	TRBJ1-1	.
TGTGCCAGCAGTGTTAGACTAGCGGGGGGGCCGAGCACCGGGGAGCTGTTTTTT	CASSVRLAGGPSTGELFF	TRBD2	TRBV6-1	TRBJ2-2	once
TGTGCCAGTAGTGACAGGAGCCCCTCCTACAATGAGCAGTTCTTC	CASSDRSPSYNEQFF	.	TRBV19	TRBJ2-1	.
TGTGCCAGCAGCCCCCTTGAGGGAAATGAAAAACTGTTTTTT	CASSPLEGNEKLFF	.	TRBV6-6	TRBJ1-4	.
TGTGCCTGGAGTGAAAAGGACAAGGGTCAAAAACTGTTTTTT	CAWSEKDKGQKLFF	.	TRBV30	TRBJ1-4	.
TGTGCCAGCAGTGGCCGACACGTTGAGGGATATAATTCACCCCTCCACTTT	CASSGRHVEGYNSPLHF	.	TRBV6-1	TRBJ1-6	.
TGTGCCAGCAGTTACTCGAGGGGGCGTCATGGCTACACCTTC	CASSYSRGRHGYTF	TRBD1	TRBV6-5	TRBJ1-2	.
TGTGCCACCAGCAGAGATAGGCAGGCCCAACGGGCTTTCTTT	CATSRDRQAQRAFF	.	TRBV15	TRBJ1-1	.
TGTGCCAGCACCGGGACTCCTTATAATTCACCCCTCCACTTT	CASTGTPYNSPLHF	.	TRBV25-1	TRBJ1-6	.
TGCAGCGCCGGACTAGCGGGAGGGGGGGAGACCCAGTACTTC	CSAGLAGGGETQYF	TRBD2	TRBV29-1	TRBJ2-5	.
TGTGCCAGCAGCTTAGCCTCTTGGAGATCCACCGGGGAGCTGTTTTTT	CASSLASWRSTGELFF	.	TRBV11-2	TRBJ2-2	.
TGTGCCAGTAGTTCAGGCTGGGTCAGGGACACTGAAGCTTTCTTT	CASSSGWVRDTEAFF	.	TRBV19	TRBJ1-1	.
TGTGCCAGCAGCAGATGGGACAGGGGAAACACCATATATTTT	CASSRWDRGNTIYF	TRBD1	TRBV3-1/TRBV3-2	TRBJ1-3	once
TGTGCCAGTAGTGGGAGCAGGGACTCAATCTATGGCTACACCTTC	CASSGSRDSIYGYTF	.	TRBV19	TRBJ1-2	.
TGTGCCAGCAGCTTAGTCCCCGGGGATACGCAGTATTTT	CASSLVPGDTQYF	.	TRBV7-2	TRBJ2-3	.
TGCGCCAGCAGGACAGGGGTTTCGAACACTGAAGCTTTCTTT	CASRTGVSNTEAFF	TRBD1	TRBV10-2	TRBJ1-1	.
TGTGCCAGCAGATCGGCATCGACTAGCGGGGGAAGGGAGACCCAGTACTTC	CASRSASTSGGRETQYF	TRBD2	TRBV28	TRBJ2-5	.
TGTGCCAGCATAGGGGCTCAACAGCCCCAGCATTTT	CASIGAQQPQHF	.	TRBV28	TRBJ1-5	.